The rows below give T cell receptor beta chains drawn from one sample of a study of blood T cell repertoires in COVID-19. Using immunoSEQ multiplex PCR, the repertoire was profiled, and TCRdb retains in-frame clones only, with some absent. The table records around 150,000 clones, around 77% of them present only once. Material: peripheral blood. The receptors here all came from a man between 65 and 85 years old with acute or convalescent COVID-19. The CDR3 runs from the conserved cysteine through the conserved F or W. D genes are given only for firm matches. For some rows the clone size is stated as once, few or many, or as a class when expanded; others skip it.

j_call: TRBJ2-5; d_call: NA; v_call: TRBV29-1; clone_size: NA; cdr3_nt: TGCAGCGTTGGGGAGGGGGGAATAGAGACCCAGTACTTC; cdr3_aa: CSVGEGGIETQYF
j_call: TRBJ2-7; d_call: NA; v_call: TRBV5-1; clone_size: NA; cdr3_nt: TGCGCCAGCAGCAAGGACAGCTACGAGCAGTACTTC; cdr3_aa: CASSKDSYEQYF
j_call: TRBJ2-5; d_call: NA; v_call: TRBV6-2/TRBV6-3; clone_size: NA; cdr3_nt: TGTGCCAGCAGTTACCCCTCCACCGGGACAACCCGGGGAGAGACCCAGTACTTC; cdr3_aa: CASSYPSTGTTRGETQYF
j_call: TRBJ1-6; d_call: NA; v_call: TRBV5-1; clone_size: NA; cdr3_nt: TGCGCCAGCAGCTTGGAGAGCTCCTATAATTCACCCCTCCACTTT; cdr3_aa: CASSLESSYNSPLHF
j_call: TRBJ2-1; d_call: TRBD2; v_call: TRBV7-6; clone_size: NA; cdr3_nt: TGTGCCAGCAGCTTAGCGCCGGGACTAGTATCTGAGCAGTTCTTC; cdr3_aa: CASSLAPGLVSEQFF
j_call: TRBJ2-3; d_call: NA; v_call: TRBV25-1; clone_size: NA; cdr3_nt: TGTGCCAGCGCGGTGGCAGGGATGAGAAATACGCAGTATTTT; cdr3_aa: CASAVAGMRNTQYF
j_call: TRBJ2-2; d_call: TRBD1; v_call: TRBV5-1; clone_size: few; cdr3_nt: TGCGCCAGCAGCCCGTACGGGACAGGGGACACCGGGGAGCTGTTTTTT; cdr3_aa: CASSPYGTGDTGELFF
j_call: TRBJ1-6; d_call: NA; v_call: TRBV6-1; clone_size: NA; cdr3_nt: TGTGCCAGCAGTGATCGTCGGGAACTCTCCTATAATTCACCCCTCCACTTT; cdr3_aa: CASSDRRELSYNSPLHF
j_call: TRBJ2-3; d_call: NA; v_call: TRBV12-3/TRBV12-4; clone_size: NA; cdr3_nt: TGTGCCAGCAGTTCCTTAGTCACAGATACGCAGTATTTT; cdr3_aa: CASSSLVTDTQYF
j_call: TRBJ2-7; d_call: TRBD2; v_call: TRBV11-3; clone_size: NA; cdr3_nt: TGTGCCAGCAGCTTAGCCGGGACTAAAAACTACGAGCAGTACTTC; cdr3_aa: CASSLAGTKNYEQYF
j_call: TRBJ1-1; d_call: NA; v_call: TRBV19; clone_size: NA; cdr3_nt: TGTGCCAGTAGTATTGGGCAGCGGGGGAACACTGAAGCTTTCTTT; cdr3_aa: CASSIGQRGNTEAFF
j_call: TRBJ1-1; d_call: NA; v_call: TRBV6-4; clone_size: few; cdr3_nt: TGTGCCAGCAGTGATCATCCGACAGGCACAAGAGAAGCTTTCTTT; cdr3_aa: CASSDHPTGTREAFF
j_call: TRBJ2-3; d_call: TRBD2; v_call: TRBV6-5; clone_size: many; cdr3_nt: TGTGCCAGCAGTTACAGGGAGGGGACAGATACGCAGTATTTT; cdr3_aa: CASSYREGTDTQYF
j_call: TRBJ2-7; d_call: TRBD1; v_call: TRBV7-8; clone_size: NA; cdr3_nt: TGTGCCAGCAGCTTAGACAGGGGGACCTACGAGCAGTACTTC; cdr3_aa: CASSLDRGTYEQYF
j_call: TRBJ2-4; d_call: NA; v_call: TRBV28; clone_size: once; cdr3_nt: TGTGCCAGCAGAACAGGGATAGCCAAAAACATTCAGTACTTC; cdr3_aa: CASRTGIAKNIQYF
j_call: TRBJ1-6; d_call: NA; v_call: TRBV5-1; clone_size: NA; cdr3_nt: TGCGCCAGCAGCGGACTGGGACTCGAGAATTCACCCCTCCACTTT; cdr3_aa: CASSGLGLENSPLHF
j_call: TRBJ2-7; d_call: TRBD1; v_call: TRBV28; clone_size: NA; cdr3_nt: TGTGCCAGCAGTTTAGCACAGGGGATCTACGAGCGACACTTC; cdr3_aa: CASSLAQGIYERHF
j_call: TRBJ2-6; d_call: TRBD1; v_call: TRBV6-4; clone_size: NA; cdr3_nt: TGTGCCAGCAGGTCCCGGGACAGGGTTTCCTATTATGGGGCCAACGTCCTGACTTTC; cdr3_aa: CASRSRDRVSYYGANVLTF
j_call: TRBJ1-6; d_call: TRBD1; v_call: TRBV27; clone_size: NA; cdr3_nt: TGTGCCAGCAGTATAAACCGGGACAGGGGGCGACATAATTCACCCCTCCACTTT; cdr3_aa: CASSINRDRGRHNSPLHF
j_call: TRBJ2-2; d_call: TRBD1; v_call: TRBV9; clone_size: few; cdr3_nt: TGTGCCAGCAGCCCAGGGGGCGGGGAGCTGTTTTTT; cdr3_aa: CASSPGGGELFF
j_call: TRBJ1-4; d_call: NA; v_call: TRBV2; clone_size: NA; cdr3_nt: TGTGCCAGCATTTACGGGGGAGCAACTAATGAAAAACTGTTTTTT; cdr3_aa: CASIYGGATNEKLFF
j_call: TRBJ1-1; d_call: TRBD1; v_call: TRBV11-3; clone_size: NA; cdr3_nt: TGTGCCAGCAGTAGACAGGGAGAAGCTTTCTTT; cdr3_aa: CASSRQGEAFF
j_call: TRBJ1-2; d_call: TRBD1; v_call: TRBV7-2; clone_size: NA; cdr3_nt: TGTGCCAGCAGCCCCGGGACAGGGCCCCTCTATGGCTACACCTTC; cdr3_aa: CASSPGTGPLYGYTF
j_call: TRBJ2-2; d_call: TRBD2; v_call: TRBV18; clone_size: few; cdr3_nt: TGTGCCAGCTCACCACAGACTAGCGGGGGCCTCCACAGCGGGGAGCTGTTTTTT; cdr3_aa: CASSPQTSGGLHSGELFF
j_call: TRBJ2-7; d_call: TRBD2; v_call: TRBV23-1; clone_size: NA; cdr3_nt: TGCGCCAGCATCGAAGCGGGAGGGATGAAACCTTTGGGCGAGCAGTACTTC; cdr3_aa: CASIEAGGMKPLGEQYF
j_call: TRBJ2-3; d_call: TRBD2; v_call: TRBV6-6; clone_size: once; cdr3_nt: TGTGCCAGCAGCGGGACTAGCGGGGGAGATACGCAGTATTTT; cdr3_aa: CASSGTSGGDTQYF
j_call: TRBJ1-3; d_call: TRBD1; v_call: TRBV5-4; clone_size: NA; cdr3_nt: TGTGCCAGCAGCCCGGGACAGGGGGCACGAAACACCATATATTTT; cdr3_aa: CASSPGQGARNTIYF
j_call: TRBJ2-3; d_call: TRBD2; v_call: TRBV2; clone_size: NA; cdr3_nt: TGTGCCAGCTCCAATGGCCTGGGGGGGGCAGATACGCAGTATTTT; cdr3_aa: CASSNGLGGADTQYF
j_call: TRBJ2-7; d_call: TRBD1; v_call: TRBV18; clone_size: NA; cdr3_nt: TGTGCCAGCTCACCGGCCGGACAGGGGGGCCGACTACGTGAGCAGTACTTC; cdr3_aa: CASSPAGQGGRLREQYF
j_call: TRBJ2-3; d_call: NA; v_call: TRBV5-1; clone_size: NA; cdr3_nt: TGCGCCAGCAGCTTGAGAGGTCTTGGCACAGATACGCAGTATTTT; cdr3_aa: CASSLRGLGTDTQYF
j_call: TRBJ2-1; d_call: TRBD2; v_call: TRBV24-1; clone_size: NA; cdr3_nt: TGTGCCACCAGTGGAGCGGGAGGGCCGGGGAATGAGCAGTTCTTC; cdr3_aa: CATSGAGGPGNEQFF
j_call: TRBJ1-3; d_call: NA; v_call: TRBV3-1/TRBV3-2; clone_size: NA; cdr3_nt: TGTGCCAGCAGCAGGAACCCCGGGAACTCTGGAAACACCATATATTTT; cdr3_aa: CASSRNPGNSGNTIYF
j_call: TRBJ2-5; d_call: NA; v_call: TRBV18; clone_size: NA; cdr3_nt: TGTGCCAGCTCACCACTATTGCGAGGGGGAGAGACCCAGTACTTC; cdr3_aa: CASSPLLRGGETQYF
j_call: TRBJ2-1; d_call: TRBD2; v_call: TRBV11-3; clone_size: few; cdr3_nt: TGTGCCAGCAGCTTAGCCGCTAGCGGGAGGACCACCTACAATGAGCAGTTCTTC; cdr3_aa: CASSLAASGRTTYNEQFF
j_call: TRBJ2-1; d_call: TRBD2; v_call: TRBV7-2; clone_size: NA; cdr3_nt: TGTGCCAGCAGCCCGGGACTAGCGGGGGCCGCGGGGAATGAGCAGTTCTTC; cdr3_aa: CASSPGLAGAAGNEQFF
j_call: TRBJ1-1; d_call: TRBD1; v_call: TRBV7-6; clone_size: few; cdr3_nt: TGTGCCAGCAGCATCGGGACAGGGATGAACACTGAAGCTTTCTTT; cdr3_aa: CASSIGTGMNTEAFF
j_call: TRBJ2-1; d_call: TRBD2; v_call: TRBV3-1/TRBV3-2; clone_size: NA; cdr3_nt: TGTGCCAGCAGCCAAGCGGGGGGGGATGAGCAGTTCTTC; cdr3_aa: CASSQAGGDEQFF
j_call: TRBJ2-5; d_call: NA; v_call: TRBV7-7; clone_size: NA; cdr3_nt: TGTGCTAGCAGCTTACGTCTTCGAGAGACCCAGTACTTC; cdr3_aa: CASSLRLRETQYF
j_call: TRBJ2-1; d_call: NA; v_call: TRBV5-1; clone_size: NA; cdr3_nt: TGCGCCAGCAGCTTGACCTCAGGGTCGGCTGAGCAGTTCTTC; cdr3_aa: CASSLTSGSAEQFF
j_call: TRBJ2-2; d_call: TRBD2; v_call: TRBV7-3; clone_size: NA; cdr3_nt: TGTGCCAGCAGCAACCGCGGGACTAGCGGGACTGGGGAGCTGTTTTTT; cdr3_aa: CASSNRGTSGTGELFF
j_call: TRBJ1-1; d_call: TRBD1; v_call: TRBV5-1; clone_size: NA; cdr3_nt: TGCGCCAGCAGCTCCGGACAGGGGGGTGTTGGATGGAACGCTTTCTTT; cdr3_aa: CASSSGQGGVGWNAFF
j_call: TRBJ1-1; d_call: NA; v_call: TRBV19; clone_size: NA; cdr3_nt: TGTGCCAGTAGTTTTGGACAGTCGAACACTGAAGCTTTCTTT; cdr3_aa: CASSFGQSNTEAFF
j_call: TRBJ1-1; d_call: NA; v_call: TRBV12-3/TRBV12-4; clone_size: NA; cdr3_nt: TGTGCCAGCAGTCGAGGGACAGAAGCTTTCTTT; cdr3_aa: CASSRGTEAFF
j_call: TRBJ1-2; d_call: NA; v_call: TRBV19; clone_size: NA; cdr3_nt: TGTGCCAGTAGCCGGAACAGGGTAAACTATGGCTACACCTTC; cdr3_aa: CASSRNRVNYGYTF
j_call: TRBJ2-3; d_call: NA; v_call: TRBV20-1; clone_size: NA; cdr3_nt: TGCAGTGCTAGTGCGGGGTGGGTAAGCACAGATACGCAGTATTTT; cdr3_aa: CSASAGWVSTDTQYF
j_call: TRBJ1-2; d_call: NA; v_call: TRBV3-1/TRBV3-2; clone_size: NA; cdr3_nt: TGTGCCAGCAGCCAAGCCGACACTGACTATGGCTACACCTTC; cdr3_aa: CASSQADTDYGYTF
j_call: TRBJ1-2; d_call: TRBD1; v_call: TRBV9; clone_size: NA; cdr3_nt: TGTGCCAGCAGCGCGGGACAGGTCAACTATGGCTACACCTTC; cdr3_aa: CASSAGQVNYGYTF
j_call: TRBJ1-6; d_call: NA; v_call: TRBV5-1; clone_size: few; cdr3_nt: TGCGCCAGCAGCTTGGCCCCGGACGGAGGGGTTCGATCACCCCTCCACTTT; cdr3_aa: CASSLAPDGGVRSPLHF
j_call: TRBJ1-2; d_call: TRBD1; v_call: TRBV7-9; clone_size: NA; cdr3_nt: TGTGCCAGCAGCTCGGGACAGGCGCGCGGCTACACCTTC; cdr3_aa: CASSSGQARGYTF
j_call: TRBJ2-2; d_call: TRBD2; v_call: TRBV18; clone_size: NA; cdr3_nt: TGTGCCAGCTCAACAGGACTAGCGGGGAACACCGGGGAGCTGTTTTTT; cdr3_aa: CASSTGLAGNTGELFF
j_call: TRBJ1-6; d_call: NA; v_call: TRBV18; clone_size: NA; cdr3_nt: TGTGCCAGCTCACGGACAGCGAGTTATAATTCACCCCTCCACTTT; cdr3_aa: CASSRTASYNSPLHF
j_call: TRBJ2-7; d_call: NA; v_call: TRBV6-1; clone_size: few; cdr3_nt: TGTGCCAGCAGTGAAGCGAGGAGGGTATTCTACGAGCAGTACTTC; cdr3_aa: CASSEARRVFYEQYF
j_call: TRBJ2-7; d_call: NA; v_call: TRBV19; clone_size: few; cdr3_nt: TGTGCCAGTAGTCTGACAGGGGAGGGCTACGAGCAGTACTTC; cdr3_aa: CASSLTGEGYEQYF
j_call: TRBJ2-7; d_call: TRBD2; v_call: TRBV5-8; clone_size: NA; cdr3_nt: TGTGCCAGCAGCTTGGGGGCCGGGGGGTCCTACGAGCAGTACTTC; cdr3_aa: CASSLGAGGSYEQYF
j_call: TRBJ1-2; d_call: TRBD1; v_call: TRBV5-4; clone_size: NA; cdr3_nt: TGTGCCAGCAGCCCGGGACAGGGCTATGGCTACACCTTC; cdr3_aa: CASSPGQGYGYTF
j_call: TRBJ2-1; d_call: TRBD2; v_call: TRBV4-3; clone_size: NA; cdr3_nt: TGCGCCAGCAGCACGGGACTAGCGGGAGTGGGGCATGAGCAGTTCTTC; cdr3_aa: CASSTGLAGVGHEQFF
j_call: TRBJ1-2; d_call: NA; v_call: TRBV6-2/TRBV6-3; clone_size: NA; cdr3_nt: TGTGCCAGCAGTTCTACGTCGAGCTACACCTTC; cdr3_aa: CASSSTSSYTF